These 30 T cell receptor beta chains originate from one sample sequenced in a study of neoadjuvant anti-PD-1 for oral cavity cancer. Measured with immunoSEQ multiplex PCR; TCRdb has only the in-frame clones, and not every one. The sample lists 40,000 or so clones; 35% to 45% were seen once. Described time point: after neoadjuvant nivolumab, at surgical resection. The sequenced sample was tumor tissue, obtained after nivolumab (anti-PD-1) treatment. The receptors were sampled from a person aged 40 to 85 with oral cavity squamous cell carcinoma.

The CDR3 DNA is TGTGCCAGCACCGTAAGAAACACTGAAGCTTTCTTT. Amino acid sequence: CASTVRNTEAFF. This chain uses TRBV7-9 with TRBJ1-1; no reliable D call. CDR3 length equals 12 residues. The V end lost 7 bases, the J end lost 2 bases, and 8 bases lay between the germline ends. Germline lookup yields CDR1 SEHNR and CDR2 FQNEAQ (reference sequence). Based on the CDR3 plus reference TRBV7-9 and TRBJ1-1, the full variable domain is DTGVSQNPRHKITKRGQNVTFRCDPISEHNRLYWYRQTLGQGPEFLTYFQNEAQLEKSRLLSDRFSAERPKGSFSTLEIQRTEQGDSAMYLCASTVRNTEAFFGQGTRLTVV.

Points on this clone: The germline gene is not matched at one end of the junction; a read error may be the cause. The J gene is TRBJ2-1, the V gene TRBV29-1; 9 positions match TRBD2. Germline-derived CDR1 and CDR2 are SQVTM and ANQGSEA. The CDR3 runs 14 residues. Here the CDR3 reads CSGEGLAPYNEQFF. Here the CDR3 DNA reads TGCAGCGGTGAAGGACTAGCGCCTTACAATGAGCAGTTCTTC.

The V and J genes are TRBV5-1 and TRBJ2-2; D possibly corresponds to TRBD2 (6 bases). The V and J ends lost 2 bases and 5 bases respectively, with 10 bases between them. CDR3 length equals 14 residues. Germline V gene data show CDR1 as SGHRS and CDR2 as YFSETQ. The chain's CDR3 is CASSLLAGTGELFF. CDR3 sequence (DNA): TGCGCCAGCAGCTTACTAGCTGGTACCGGGGAGCTGTTTTTT.

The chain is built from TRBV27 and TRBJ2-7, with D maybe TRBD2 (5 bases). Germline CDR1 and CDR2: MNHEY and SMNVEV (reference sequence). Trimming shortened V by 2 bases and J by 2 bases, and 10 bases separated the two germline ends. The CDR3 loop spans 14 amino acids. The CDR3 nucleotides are TGTGCCAGCAGTTTAATGTGGGGAGCCTACGAGCAGTACTTC. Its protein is CASSLMWGAYEQYF.

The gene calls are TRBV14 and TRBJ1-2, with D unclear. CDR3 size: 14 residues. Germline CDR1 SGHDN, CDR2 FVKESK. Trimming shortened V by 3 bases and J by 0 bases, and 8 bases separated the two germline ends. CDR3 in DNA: TGTGCCAGCAGCCACAGATCGACTAACTATGGCTACACCTTC. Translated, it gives CASSHRSTNYGYTF.

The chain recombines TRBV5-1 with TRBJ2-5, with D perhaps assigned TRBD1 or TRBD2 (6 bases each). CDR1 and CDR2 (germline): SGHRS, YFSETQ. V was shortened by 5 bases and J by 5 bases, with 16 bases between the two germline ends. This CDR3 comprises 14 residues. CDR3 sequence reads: CASRGGNLRETQYF. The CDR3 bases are TGCGCCAGCAGAGGGGGGAACTTGCGTGAGACCCAGTACTTC.

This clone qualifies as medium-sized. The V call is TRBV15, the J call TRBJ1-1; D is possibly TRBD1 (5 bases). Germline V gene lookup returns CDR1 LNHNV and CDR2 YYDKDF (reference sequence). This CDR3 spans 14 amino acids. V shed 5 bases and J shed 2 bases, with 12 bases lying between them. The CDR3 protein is CATSPVRANTEAFF. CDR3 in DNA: TGTGCCACCAGCCCGGTCAGGGCCAACACTGAAGCTTTCTTT.

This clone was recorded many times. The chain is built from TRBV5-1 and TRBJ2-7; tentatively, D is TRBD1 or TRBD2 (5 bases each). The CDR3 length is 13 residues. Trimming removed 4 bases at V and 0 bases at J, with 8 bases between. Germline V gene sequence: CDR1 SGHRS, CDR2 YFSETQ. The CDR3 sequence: CASSEGSSYEQYF. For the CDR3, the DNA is TGCGCCAGCAGCGAGGGGAGCTCCTACGAGCAGTACTTC.

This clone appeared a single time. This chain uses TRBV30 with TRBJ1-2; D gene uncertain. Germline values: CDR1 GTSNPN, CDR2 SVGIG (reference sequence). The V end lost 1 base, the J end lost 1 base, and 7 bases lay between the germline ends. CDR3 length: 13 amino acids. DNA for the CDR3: TGTGCCTGGAGTGAGGATAGTAACTATGGCTACACCTTC. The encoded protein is CAWSEDSNYGYTF.

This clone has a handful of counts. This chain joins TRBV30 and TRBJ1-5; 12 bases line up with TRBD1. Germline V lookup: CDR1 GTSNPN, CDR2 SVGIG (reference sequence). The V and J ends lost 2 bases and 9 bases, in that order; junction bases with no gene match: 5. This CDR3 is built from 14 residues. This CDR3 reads CAWSWDRGRGPQHF. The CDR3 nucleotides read TGTGCCTGGAGTTGGGACAGGGGGCGAGGGCCCCAGCATTTT.

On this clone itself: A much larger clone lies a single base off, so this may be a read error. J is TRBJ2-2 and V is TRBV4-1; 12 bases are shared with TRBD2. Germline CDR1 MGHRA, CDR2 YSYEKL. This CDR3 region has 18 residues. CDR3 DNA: TGCGCCCGCAGCCGCCTCCGCCCTAGCGGGGGGGCGCTGGGGGAGCTGTTTTTT. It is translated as CARSRLRPSGGALGELFF.

CDR3 region: CASSLVFGGAATDTQYF. For the CDR3, the DNA is TGTGCCAGCAGCTTAGTTTTCGGGGGGGCCGCCACAGATACGCAGTATTTT. The chain links TRBV7-9 to TRBJ2-3, with TRBD2 matching over 8 bases. Germline CDR1 and CDR2: SEHNR and FQNEAQ (reference sequence). CDR3 size: 17 residues. Germline trimming cut 1 base from V and 2 bases from J; bases unmatched to any gene: 8.

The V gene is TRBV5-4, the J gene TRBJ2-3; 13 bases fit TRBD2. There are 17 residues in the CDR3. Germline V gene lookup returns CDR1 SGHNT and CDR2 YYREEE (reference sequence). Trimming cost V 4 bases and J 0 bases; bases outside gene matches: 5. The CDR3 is CASSPRTSGGSTDTQYF. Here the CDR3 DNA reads TGTGCCAGCAGCCCGAGGACTAGCGGGGGTAGCACAGATACGCAGTATTTT.

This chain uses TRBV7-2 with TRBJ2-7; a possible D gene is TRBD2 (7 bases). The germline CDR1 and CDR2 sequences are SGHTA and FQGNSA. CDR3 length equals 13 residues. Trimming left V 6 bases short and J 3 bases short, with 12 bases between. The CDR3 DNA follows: TGTGCCAGCAGTCAAAGGGGGGGCTACGAGCAGTACTTC. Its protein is CASSQRGGYEQYF.

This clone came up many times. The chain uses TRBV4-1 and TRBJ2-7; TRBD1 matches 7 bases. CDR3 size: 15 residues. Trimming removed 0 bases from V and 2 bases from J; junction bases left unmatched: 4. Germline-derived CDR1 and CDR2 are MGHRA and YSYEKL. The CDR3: CASSQDLGTAYEQYF. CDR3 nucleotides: TGCGCCAGCAGCCAAGATCTAGGGACAGCCTACGAGCAGTACTTC.

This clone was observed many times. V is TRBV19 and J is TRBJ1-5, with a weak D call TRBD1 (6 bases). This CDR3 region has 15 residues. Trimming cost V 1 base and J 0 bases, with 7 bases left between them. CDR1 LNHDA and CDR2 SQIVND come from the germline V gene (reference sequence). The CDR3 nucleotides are TGTGCCAGTAGTATAGGGGGACATAGCAATCAGCCCCAGCATTTT. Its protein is CASSIGGHSNQPQHF.

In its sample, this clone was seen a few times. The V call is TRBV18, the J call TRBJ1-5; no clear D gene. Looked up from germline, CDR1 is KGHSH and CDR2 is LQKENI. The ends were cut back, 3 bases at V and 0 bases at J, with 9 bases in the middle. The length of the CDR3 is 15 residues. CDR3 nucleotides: TGTGCCAGCTCACCGGACTCGAATAGCAATCAGCCCCAGCATTTT. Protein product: CASSPDSNSNQPQHF.

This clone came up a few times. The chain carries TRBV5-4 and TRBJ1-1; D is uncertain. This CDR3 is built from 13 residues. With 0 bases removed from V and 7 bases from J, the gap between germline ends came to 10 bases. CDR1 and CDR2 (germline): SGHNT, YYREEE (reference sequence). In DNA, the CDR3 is TGTGCCAGCAGCTTGGTCTCCCATCATGAAGCTTTCTTT. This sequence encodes CASSLVSHHEAFF. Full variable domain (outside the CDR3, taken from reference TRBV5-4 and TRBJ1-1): ETGVTQSPTHLIKTRGQQVTLRCSSQSGHNTVSWYQQALGQGPQFIFQYYREEENGRGNFPPRFSGLQFPNYSSELNVNALELDDSALYLCASSLVSHHEAFFGQGTRLTVV.

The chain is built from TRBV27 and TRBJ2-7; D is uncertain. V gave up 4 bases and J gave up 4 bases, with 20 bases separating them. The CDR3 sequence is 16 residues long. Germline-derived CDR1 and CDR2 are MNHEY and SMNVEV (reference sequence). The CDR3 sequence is CASSCFVGATAYEQYF. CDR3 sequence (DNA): TGTGCCAGCAGTTGTTTCGTGGGCGCGACGGCATACGAGCAGTACTTC.

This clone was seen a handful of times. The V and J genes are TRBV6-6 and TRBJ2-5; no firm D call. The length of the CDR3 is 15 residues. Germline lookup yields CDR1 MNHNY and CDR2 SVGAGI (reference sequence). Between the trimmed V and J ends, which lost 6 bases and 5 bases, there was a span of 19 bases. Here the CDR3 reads CASRPLTGNGETQYF. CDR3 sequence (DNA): TGTGCCAGCAGGCCTCTGACTGGGAACGGGGAGACCCAGTACTTC.

CDR3 amino acids: CASSRGTDFSYEQYF. The CDR3 DNA follows: TGCGCCAGCAGCAGGGGGACAGATTTCTCCTACGAGCAGTACTTC. This sequence joins TRBV5-1 and TRBJ2-7; 7 nucleotides match TRBD1. The CDR3 covers 15 residues. J was trimmed by 0 bases and V by 4 bases; bases with no gene match: 7. The germline CDR1 and CDR2 sequences are SGHRS and YFSETQ. Based on the CDR3 plus reference TRBV5-1 and TRBJ2-7, the full variable domain is KAGVTQTPRYLIKTRGQQVTLSCSPISGHRSVSWYQQTPGQGLQFLFEYFSETQRNKGNFPGRFSGRQFSNSRSEMNVSTLELGDSALYLCASSRGTDFSYEQYFGPGTRLTVT.

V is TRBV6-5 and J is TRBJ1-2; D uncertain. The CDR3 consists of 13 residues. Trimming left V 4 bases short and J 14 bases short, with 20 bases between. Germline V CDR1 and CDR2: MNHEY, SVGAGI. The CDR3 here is CASSSISADEKTF. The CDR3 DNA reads TGTGCCAGCAGTTCAATAAGTGCGGACGAGAAGACCTTC.

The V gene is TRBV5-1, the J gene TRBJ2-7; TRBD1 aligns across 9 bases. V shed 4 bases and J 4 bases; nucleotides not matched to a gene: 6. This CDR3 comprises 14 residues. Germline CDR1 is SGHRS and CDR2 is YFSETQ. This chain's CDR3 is CASSPDGTGYEQYF. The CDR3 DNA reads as TGCGCCAGCAGCCCTGACGGGACAGGGTACGAGCAGTACTTC.

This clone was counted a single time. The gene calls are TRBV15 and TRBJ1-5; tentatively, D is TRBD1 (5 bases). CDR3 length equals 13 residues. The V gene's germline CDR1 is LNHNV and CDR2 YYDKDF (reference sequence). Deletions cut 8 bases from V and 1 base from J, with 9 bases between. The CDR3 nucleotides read TGTGCCACCTCCCAGGGCAGCAATCAGCCCCAGCATTTT. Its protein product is CATSQGSNQPQHF.

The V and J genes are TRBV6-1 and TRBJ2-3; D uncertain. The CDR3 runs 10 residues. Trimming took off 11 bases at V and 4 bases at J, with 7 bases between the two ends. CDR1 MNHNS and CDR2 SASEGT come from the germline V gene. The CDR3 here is CASVADTQYF. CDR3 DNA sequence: TGTGCCTCGGTCGCAGATACGCAGTATTTT.

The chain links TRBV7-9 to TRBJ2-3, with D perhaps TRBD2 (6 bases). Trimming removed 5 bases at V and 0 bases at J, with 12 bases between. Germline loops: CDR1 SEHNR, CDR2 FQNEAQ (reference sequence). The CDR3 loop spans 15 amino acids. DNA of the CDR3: TGTGCCAGCAGCCCCCCTAGCGCTAGCACAGATACGCAGTATTTT. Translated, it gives CASSPPSASTDTQYF.

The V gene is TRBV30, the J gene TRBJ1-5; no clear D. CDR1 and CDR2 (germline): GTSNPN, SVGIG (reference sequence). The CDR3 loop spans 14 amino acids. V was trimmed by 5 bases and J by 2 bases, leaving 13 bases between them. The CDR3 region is CAWGPTGGNQPQHF. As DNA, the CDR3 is TGTGCCTGGGGCCCCACGGGCGGCAATCAGCCCCAGCATTTT.

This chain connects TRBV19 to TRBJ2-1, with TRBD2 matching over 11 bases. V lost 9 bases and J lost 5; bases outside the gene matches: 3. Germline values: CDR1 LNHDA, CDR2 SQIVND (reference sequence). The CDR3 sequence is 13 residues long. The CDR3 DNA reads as TGTGCCAGCGGGACTAGCGGAAACAATGAGCAGTTCTTC. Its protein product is CASGTSGNNEQFF.

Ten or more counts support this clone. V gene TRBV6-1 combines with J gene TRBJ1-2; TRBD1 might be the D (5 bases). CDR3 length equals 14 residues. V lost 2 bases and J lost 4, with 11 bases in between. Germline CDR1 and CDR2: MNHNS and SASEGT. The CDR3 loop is CASSELGEGYGYTF. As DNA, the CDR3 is TGTGCCAGCAGTGAACTGGGGGAGGGCTATGGCTACACCTTC.

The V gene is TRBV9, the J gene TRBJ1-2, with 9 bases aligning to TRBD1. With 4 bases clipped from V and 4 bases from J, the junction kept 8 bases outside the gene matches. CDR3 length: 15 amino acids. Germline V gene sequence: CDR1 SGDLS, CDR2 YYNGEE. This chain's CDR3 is CASSPRDRESYGYTF. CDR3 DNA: TGTGCCAGCAGCCCCCGGGACAGGGAAAGCTATGGCTACACCTTC.